The 20 T cell receptor beta chains below were found in one sample sequenced in a study of long-term antiretroviral therapy in people with HIV. The assay, immunoSEQ v3.0, was run at survey level. Sequencing used immunoSEQ multiplex PCR; TCRdb keeps in-frame clones, though not all of them. The table has about 16,000 clones, approximately 71% seen once. Sequencing used unsorted PBMCs, obtained 1.5 years before starting antiretroviral therapy. Source of these receptors: a woman aged 50 to 65 with HIV.

This clone was detected once. The chain uses TRBV5-1 and TRBJ2-7, with TRBD1 as a possible D gene (6 bases). This CDR3 contains 18 residues. Germline loops: CDR1 SGHRS, CDR2 YFSETQ. V was clipped by 0 bases and J by 2 bases, with 21 bases between them. CDR3 residues: CASSLGPQDRDTPYEQYV. As DNA, the CDR3 is TGCGCCAGCAGCTTGGGACCGCAAGACCGGGACACACCCTACGAGCAGTACGTC.

V and J are TRBV30 and TRBJ1-2, with 7 positions matching TRBD1. With 1 base clipped from V and 4 bases from J, the junction kept 6 bases outside the gene matches. Germline CDR1 is GTSNPN and CDR2 is SVGIG (reference sequence). The CDR3 extends over 14 amino acids. The CDR3 reads CAWSEGAYTYGYTF. The CDR3, as DNA: TGTGCCTGGAGTGAGGGGGCTTACACCTATGGCTACACCTTC.

V gene TRBV6-1 combines with J gene TRBJ1-3, with D tentatively TRBD1 (5 bases). The CDR3 has 15 amino acids. V lost 7 bases and J lost 0, with 13 bases in between. Germline V CDR1 and CDR2: MNHNS, SASEGT. As DNA, the CDR3 is TGTGCCAGCACCACAGGACTGACCTCTGGAAACACCATATATTTT. Its translation: CASTTGLTSGNTIYF.

This chain joins TRBV5-5 and TRBJ1-6, with D possibly matching TRBD1 (5 bases). Germline V gives CDR1 SGHKS, CDR2 YYEKEE (reference sequence). Trimming removed 0 bases at V and 2 bases at J, with 9 bases between. The CDR3 totals 16 residues. The CDR3 here is CASSLEGIPYNSPLHF. The CDR3 region has the DNA TGTGCCAGCAGCTTGGAGGGGATCCCCTATAATTCACCCCTCCACTTT.

This clone has just one count. The chain is built from TRBV29-1 and TRBJ2-3; 7 nucleotides line up with TRBD1. Germline CDR1 SQVTM, CDR2 ANQGSEA. CDR3 length: 14 amino acids. V was pared by 6 bases and J by 4 bases, with 10 bases of the junction left unmatched. CDR3 coding DNA: TGCAGCGTAAGGGGAGAGAGGGGGCCAGATACGCAGTATTTT. It encodes CSVRGERGPDTQYF.

This chain uses TRBV7-3 with TRBJ2-1, with D perhaps matching TRBD1 or TRBD2 (5 bases each). CDR1 SGHTA and CDR2 FQGTGA come from the germline V gene. Trimming pared 4 bases from V and 5 bases from J, leaving 9 bases between. This CDR3 contains 13 residues. The CDR3: CASSSGPNNEQFF. As DNA, the CDR3 is TGTGCCAGCAGCTCGGGACCCAACAATGAGCAGTTCTTC.

V usage is TRBV5-1 and J usage is TRBJ2-1, with 8 positions matching TRBD1. This CDR3 comprises 19 residues. Trimming at V came to 4 bases and at J to 2 bases, leaving 17 bases not matched to a gene. Germline CDR1 reads SGHRS; CDR2 reads YFSETQ. This chain's CDR3 is CASSQTTGERARAYNEQFF. CDR3 bases: TGCGCCAGCAGCCAAACGACAGGGGAAAGGGCTAGAGCCTACAATGAGCAGTTCTTC.

The genes are TRBV5-5 and TRBJ2-5, with TRBD2 matching 16 bases. V was pared by 0 bases and J by 3 bases, with 5 bases of the junction left unmatched. This CDR3 has 18 residues. Germline V CDR1 and CDR2: SGHKS, YYEKEE (reference sequence). CDR3 region: CASSLAGLAGGLEETQYF. CDR3 nucleotide sequence: TGTGCCAGCAGCTTGGCGGGACTAGCGGGGGGGCTCGAAGAGACCCAGTACTTC. The variable domain in full, with the rest retrieved from reference TRBV5-5 and TRBJ2-5, is DAGVTQSPTHLIKTRGQQVTLRCSPISGHKSVSWYQQVLGQGPQFIFQYYEKEERGRGNFPDRFSARQFPNYSSELNVNALLLGDSALYLCASSLAGLAGGLEETQYFGPGTRLLVL.

The V call is TRBV30, the J call TRBJ1-1; D is uncertain. Germline CDR1 is GTSNPN and CDR2 is SVGIG (reference sequence). This CDR3 spans 13 amino acids. With 8 bases removed from V and 5 bases from J, the gap between germline ends came to 18 bases. The CDR3 coding sequence is TGTGCCCTTCAACCCGTAGGAGGGACTGAAGCTTTCTTT. Residues: CALQPVGGTEAFF.

V is TRBV5-8 and J is TRBJ2-6; D is unclear. This CDR3 region has 16 residues. Per the germline V gene, CDR1 is SGHTS and CDR2 is YDEGEE. V was shortened by 2 bases and J by 0 bases, with 9 bases between the two germline ends. The CDR3: CASSFGQFSGANVLTF. The CDR3 DNA sequence: TGTGCCAGCAGCTTCGGGCAGTTCTCTGGGGCCAACGTCCTGACTTTC.

The V call is TRBV14, the J call TRBJ2-2, with 8 bases that match TRBD2. Trimming took 6 bases from V and 3 from J; bases not matched to a gene: 3. CDR3 length: 14 residues. Per germline, CDR1 SGHDN and CDR2 FVKESK. This CDR3 reads CASRPGGHTGELFF. In nucleotides, the CDR3 is TGTGCCAGCAGACCGGGGGGGCACACCGGGGAGCTGTTTTTT.

The chain recombines TRBV6-7 with TRBJ1-5, with D perhaps TRBD1 (6 bases). TRBV6-7 is an ORF for which the function is uncertain. V lost 11 bases and J 5 bases, leaving 19 bases between the germline ends. This CDR3 spans 14 amino acids. The CDR3 DNA is TGTGCCGCTTTTTACAGGGTCGCGGATCAGCCCCAGCATTTT. Encoded protein: CAAFYRVADQPQHF.

The chain has TRBV30 and TRBJ2-7; TRBD1 or TRBD2 may be the D gene (5 bases each). The CDR3 has 14 residues. Germline V gene sequence: CDR1 GTSNPN, CDR2 SVGIG (reference sequence). The V end was cut by 4 bases, the J end by 7 bases, with 20 bases between. CDR3 nucleotide sequence: TGTGCCTGGACTGATAAATCGGCAGGGAGTGAGCAGTACGTC. This codes for CAWTDKSAGSEQYV.

The V call is TRBV25-1, the J call TRBJ1-1, with 8 bases lining up with TRBD1. CDR3 length equals 17 residues. Germline V gives CDR1 MGHDK, CDR2 SYGVNS. J gave up 0 bases and V 6 bases, and 12 bases lay outside the gene matches. The CDR3 is CASRGQGGLRLNTEAFF. The CDR3 nucleotides are TGTGCCAGCAGAGGACAGGGTGGCCTCCGTTTGAACACTGAAGCTTTCTTT. Variable domain in full (rest from reference TRBV25-1 and TRBJ1-1): EADIYQTPRYLVIGTGKKITLECSQTMGHDKMYWYQQDPGMELHLIHYSYGVNSTEKGDLSSESTVSRIRTEHFPLTLESARPSHTSQYLCASRGQGGLRLNTEAFFGQGTRLTVV.

This chain joins TRBV7-3 and TRBJ2-1, with 9 bases identical to TRBD2. Germline trimming cut 4 bases from V and 4 bases from J; bases unmatched to any gene: 5. CDR1 SGHTA and CDR2 FQGTGA come from the germline V gene. The CDR3 has 15 amino acids. The CDR3 loop reads CASSSRLAAYNEQFF. CDR3 nucleotide sequence: TGTGCCAGCAGCTCCAGACTAGCGGCTTACAATGAGCAGTTCTTC.

This clone has more than one count but fewer than ten. This chain joins TRBV6-5 and TRBJ1-6; D gene ambiguous. This CDR3 is 14 amino acids long. V was shortened by 2 bases and J by 10 bases, with 12 bases between the two germline ends. CDR1 is MNHEY, CDR2 SVGAGI, per germline. The CDR3 nucleotides read TGTGCCAGCAGTTACACGGCGGGCGGCTCACCCCTCCACTTT. This gives the protein CASSYTAGGSPLHF.

This clone has only a few counts. This rearrangement joins TRBV27 to TRBJ2-7, with a tentative D call TRBD2 (6 bases). The CDR3 loop spans 16 amino acids. Germline V gene lookup returns CDR1 MNHEY and CDR2 SMNVEV (reference sequence). The V end lost 0 bases, the J end lost 1 base, and 13 bases lay between the germline ends. The CDR3 nucleotides are TGTGCCAGCAGTTTATCGAGTTGGGGGACTTCCTACGAGCAGTACTTC. This translates into CASSLSSWGTSYEQYF.

The chain joins TRBV2 to TRBJ2-2, with 11 bases aligning to TRBD2. This CDR3 contains 18 residues. The germline CDR1 and CDR2 sequences are SNHLY and FYNNEI. The junction had 10 bases not matched to a gene; V was cut back by 4 bases and J by 3 bases. CDR3 region: CASSVRPTSGSYTGELFF. The CDR3, as DNA: TGTGCCAGCAGTGTCCGTCCCACTAGCGGGAGCTACACCGGGGAGCTGTTTTTT.

This rearrangement joins TRBV9 to TRBJ1-2; no clear D. Trimming removed 0 bases from V and 3 bases from J, with 9 bases in between. The CDR3 length is 14 residues. Germline CDR1 and CDR2: SGDLS and YYNGEE. CDR3 amino acids: CASSVEPEHYGYTF. Written as DNA, the CDR3 is TGTGCCAGCAGCGTAGAGCCAGAGCACTATGGCTACACCTTC.

This clone has only one observation. The chain is built from TRBV5-5 and TRBJ1-6; D gene uncertain. V gave up 0 bases and J gave up 7 bases, with 14 bases separating them. The CDR3 contains 16 residues. CDR1 SGHKS and CDR2 YYEKEE come from the germline V gene (reference sequence). The CDR3 bases are TGTGCCAGCAGCTTGGGGGCGCGGCAGGAGAATTCACCCCTCCACTTT. It specifies CASSLGARQENSPLHF.